One and the same sample provided the 26 T cell receptor beta chains below, sequenced in a study of T cells in tumors and immune-related adverse events. Only in-frame clones appear in the TCRdb table, and some are missing; sequencing was by immunoSEQ multiplex PCR. The top ten hold over 1.3% of the sample, which has fewer than 25,000 clones, 75% to 95% seen once. This material consisted of lymph node tissue, taken from a patient treated with anti-PD-1 therapy. The receptors derive from a female donor with metastatic renal cell carcinoma.

V and J are TRBV28 and TRBJ1-5; D unclear. Trimming pared 6 bases from V and 7 bases from J, leaving 10 bases between. Germline assignment: CDR1 MDHEN and CDR2 SYDVKM. The CDR3 loop spans 12 amino acids. DNA of the CDR3: TGTGCCAGCAGCCTTAGCGACCAGCCCCAGCATTTT. Its translation: CASSLSDQPQHF.

The rearrangement joins TRBV4-1 to TRBJ2-6; 7 bases map to TRBD1. Germline-derived CDR1 and CDR2 are MGHRA and YSYEKL. The CDR3 contains 19 residues. V shed 4 bases and J 0 bases; nucleotides not matched to a gene: 12. CDR3 coding DNA: TGCGCCAGCAGCCCGTTGAGGAGGACAGGTAGCTCTGGGGCCAACGTCCTGACTTTC. Protein sequence: CASSPLRRTGSSGANVLTF.

This clone was counted once. The chain is built from TRBV11-2 and TRBJ1-1, with 7 bases lining up with TRBD1. Germline V lookup: CDR1 SGHAT, CDR2 FQNNGV. CDR3 length equals 13 residues. J was trimmed by 11 bases and V by 2 bases; bases with no gene match: 8. The CDR3 DNA follows: TGTGCCAGCAGCTTAAACAGGGGCCCAATGGCTTTCTTT. This translates into CASSLNRGPMAFF.

The chain joins TRBV9 to TRBJ1-2, with no clear D. This CDR3 is built from 13 residues. The germline V gene encodes CDR1 SGDLS and CDR2 YYNGEE. Trimming left V 2 bases short and J 7 bases short, with 12 bases between. DNA for the CDR3: TGTGCCAGCAGCGTCGGACTCGGGGTTGGCTACACCTTC. Amino acids: CASSVGLGVGYTF.

This chain joins TRBV7-6 and TRBJ2-5, with D maybe TRBD2 (6 bases). The germline V gene has CDR1 SGHVS and CDR2 FNYEAQ. Trimming took off 4 bases at V and 5 bases at J, with 20 bases between the two ends. The CDR3 spans 16 residues. The CDR3 protein is CASSSGVGRERETQYF. CDR3 coding DNA: TGTGCCAGCAGCTCGGGGGTTGGCAGGGAGAGGGAGACCCAGTACTTC.

The chain combines TRBV10-3 with TRBJ2-1, with D tentatively TRBD2 (6 bases). The germline V and J ends were trimmed by 1 base and 9 bases, with 13 bases remaining between them. Germline assignment: CDR1 ENHRY and CDR2 SYGVKD. The CDR3 spans 14 residues. The CDR3 loop reads CAISELDGGGEQFF. The CDR3 nucleotides are TGTGCCATCAGTGAGTTGGACGGGGGTGGTGAGCAGTTCTTC.

The V and J genes are TRBV7-8 and TRBJ2-7, with TRBD2 identical over 11 bases. Germline V lookup: CDR1 SGHVS, CDR2 FQNEAQ. With V trimmed by 1 base and J by 0 bases, 11 bases remained unmatched. This CDR3 contains 19 residues. The DNA for the CDR3 is TGTGCCAGCAGCTTAGTAGGCGTGACTAGCGGGATTAGCTCCTACGAGCAGTACTTC. Translating gives CASSLVGVTSGISSYEQYF. The variable domain in full, completed from reference TRBV7-8 and TRBJ2-7, reads GAGVSQSPRYKVAKRGQDVALRCDPISGHVSLFWYQQALGQGPEFLTYFQNEAQLDKSGLPSDRFFAERPEGSVSTLKIQRTQQEDSAVYLCASSLVGVTSGISSYEQYFGPGTRLTVT.

The V and J genes are TRBV7-2 and TRBJ1-5, with D perhaps TRBD1 (5 bases). V lost 4 bases to trimming and J lost 6 bases, with 13 bases between them. Germline CDR1 is SGHTA and CDR2 is FQGNSA. The CDR3 consists of 14 residues. The CDR3, as DNA: TGTGCCAGCAGCTACTCCGGACACGGTCAGCCCCAGCATTTT. Translation: CASSYSGHGQPQHF.

The chain has TRBV5-5 and TRBJ2-7; D not certain. Trimming removed 0 bases from V and 3 bases from J, with 10 bases in between. Germline CDR1 reads SGHKS; CDR2 reads YYEKEE (reference sequence). CDR3 length equals 14 residues. CDR3 sequence: CASSLAPGNYEQYF. The CDR3 DNA sequence: TGTGCCAGCAGCTTGGCCCCCGGAAACTACGAGCAGTACTTC.

The chain recombines TRBV2 with TRBJ2-6; 9 bases map to TRBD1. Trimming at V came to 10 bases and at J to 2 bases, leaving 6 bases not matched to a gene. The germline CDR1 and CDR2 sequences are SNHLY and FYNNEI. The CDR3 contains 15 residues. CDR3 DNA sequence: TGTGCCATCGAAACAGGGGGCGCTGGGGCCAACGTCCTGACTTTC. It translates to CAIETGGAGANVLTF.

V is TRBV5-1 and J is TRBJ1-2, with TRBD1 matching 8 bases. The J segment lost 2 bases and the V segment lost 4 bases, leaving 4 bases of the junction unmatched. The CDR3 loop spans 14 amino acids. From germline, CDR1 is SGHRS and CDR2 YFSETQ. CDR3 sequence (DNA): TGCGCCAGCAGCCAGGGACAGGCGAACTATGGCTACACCTTC. It is translated as CASSQGQANYGYTF.

The CDR3 protein is CASSLAVAGEETQYF. DNA for the CDR3: TGCGCCAGCAGCTTGGCGGTAGCGGGGGAAGAGACCCAGTACTTC. The V gene is TRBV5-1, the J gene TRBJ2-5, with 9 bases matching TRBD2. The germline V gene encodes CDR1 SGHRS and CDR2 YFSETQ. The CDR3 is 15 amino acids. J gave up 3 bases and V 0 bases, and 3 bases lay outside the gene matches.

V gene TRBV7-9 combines with J gene TRBJ1-2; D perhaps matches TRBD1 (5 bases). The germline V gene has CDR1 SEHNR and CDR2 FQNEAQ (reference sequence). The CDR3 loop spans 15 amino acids. The V end was cut by 0 bases, the J end by 8 bases, with 16 bases between. In DNA form, the CDR3 reads TGTGCCAGCAGCTTAGCGGGGACCTCTGACGGGGGCTACACCTTC. This sequence encodes CASSLAGTSDGGYTF.

J is TRBJ1-1 and V is TRBV28, with a weak D call TRBD1 (5 bases). The germline gives CDR1 MDHEN, CDR2 SYDVKM. CDR3 size: 12 residues. V was cut by 6 bases and J by 7 bases, with 12 bases left in between. CDR3 protein: CASSYGHLEAFF. The CDR3, as DNA: TGTGCCAGCAGCTACGGACACCTTGAAGCTTTCTTT.

The gene calls are TRBV5-6 and TRBJ2-3; no firm D call. The CDR3 covers 14 residues. Trimming cost V 0 bases and J 4 bases, with 9 bases left between them. Germline V gives CDR1 SGHDT, CDR2 YYEEEE. The CDR3 sequence is CASSLVGDADTQYF. The CDR3 DNA is TGTGCCAGCAGCTTGGTCGGTGACGCAGATACGCAGTATTTT.

V usage is TRBV27 and J usage is TRBJ1-2; D might be TRBD1 (5 bases). The CDR3 runs to 13 residues. Germline V gene lookup returns CDR1 MNHEY and CDR2 SMNVEV (reference sequence). V was cut by 4 bases and J by 2 bases, with 8 bases left in between. CDR3 in DNA: TGTGCCAGCAGTTGGGACCTGAACTATGGCTACACCTTC. Translation: CASSWDLNYGYTF.

For the CDR3, the DNA is TGTGCCAGCAGCAAGATCGGGGTTGGGGGGCCCCAGCATTTT. As protein: CASSKIGVGGPQHF. The V and J genes are TRBV21-1 and TRBJ1-5. TRBV21-1 is a pseudogene locus. The CDR3 spans 14 residues.

This chain joins TRBV6-1 and TRBJ1-2, with TRBD1 matching 7 bases. Germline V gives CDR1 MNHNS, CDR2 SASEGT. V shed 2 bases and J 4 bases; nucleotides not matched to a gene: 7. The CDR3 has 15 amino acids. The CDR3 reads CASSELDRTFYGYTF. CDR3 coding DNA: TGTGCCAGCAGTGAACTGGACAGGACGTTCTATGGCTACACCTTC.

The V gene is TRBV5-4, the J gene TRBJ2-3, with 7 bases aligning to TRBD2. CDR3 length equals 15 residues. CDR1 and CDR2 (germline): SGHNT, YYREEE (reference sequence). The trim removed 5 bases at V and 2 bases at J, leaving 8 bases unmatched. The CDR3 spells CASRLTGGSTDTQYF. The DNA for the CDR3 is TGTGCCAGCAGATTAACGGGAGGCTCCACAGATACGCAGTATTTT. The variable domain in full, completed from reference TRBV5-4 and TRBJ2-3, reads ETGVTQSPTHLIKTRGQQVTLRCSSQSGHNTVSWYQQALGQGPQFIFQYYREEENGRGNFPPRFSGLQFPNYSSELNVNALELDDSALYLCASRLTGGSTDTQYFGPGTRLTVL.

The chain links TRBV7-2 to TRBJ2-7; D not certain. CDR3 length: 14 residues. V dropped 0 bases and J dropped 0 bases, with 6 bases sitting between them. Germline CDR1 and CDR2: SGHTA and FQGNSA. CDR3 protein: CASSLAVGSYEQYF. As DNA, the CDR3 is TGTGCCAGCAGCTTAGCGGTCGGCTCCTACGAGCAGTACTTC.

This sequence joins TRBV6-5 and TRBJ1-6, with a possible D match to TRBD1 (5 bases). Germline CDR1 and CDR2: MNHEY and SVGAGI. V was shortened by 11 bases and J by 9 bases, with 14 bases between the two germline ends. The CDR3 runs 12 residues. CDR3 sequence reads: CACAGGVSPLHF. The CDR3 nucleotides read TGTGCCTGCGCCGGGGGGGTTTCACCCCTCCACTTT.

This clone has more than one count but fewer than ten. V usage is TRBV5-1 and J usage is TRBJ2-4, with a weak D call TRBD2 (6 bases). Germline assignment: CDR1 SGHRS and CDR2 YFSETQ. The CDR3 extends over 15 amino acids. Trimming stripped 4 bases from V and 1 base from J, with 12 bases between. The CDR3 sequence: CASSAGTSAKNIQYF. CDR3 nucleotide sequence: TGCGCCAGCAGCGCGGGGACTTCGGCCAAAAACATTCAGTACTTC. The full variable domain, with the rest looked up from reference TRBV5-1 and TRBJ2-4, is KAGVTQTPRYLIKTRGQQVTLSCSPISGHRSVSWYQQTPGQGLQFLFEYFSETQRNKGNFPGRFSGRQFSNSRSEMNVSTLELGDSALYLCASSAGTSAKNIQYFGAGTRLSVL.

V and J are TRBV5-1 and TRBJ2-1; the match to TRBD2 covers 10 bases. Trimming removed 0 bases from V and 2 bases from J; junction bases left unmatched: 11. Germline loops: CDR1 SGHRS, CDR2 YFSETQ. CDR3 length equals 19 residues. The CDR3 DNA reads TGCGCCAGCAGCTTGGTGCCTAGCGGGAGAGGGTCCACCTACAATGAGCAGTTCTTC. Its protein is CASSLVPSGRGSTYNEQFF.

The chain recombines TRBV30 with TRBJ2-6, with D unclear. The germline V gene encodes CDR1 GTSNPN and CDR2 SVGIG (reference sequence). The CDR3 extends over 14 amino acids. Trimming took 0 bases from V and 6 from J, leaving 9 bases between them. The CDR3 DNA reads TGTGCCTGGAGTGTCTTTCACGAGGCCAACGTCCTGACTTTC. It encodes CAWSVFHEANVLTF.

The chain joins TRBV5-1 to TRBJ2-3; 12 bases fit TRBD2. The junction had 6 bases not matched to a gene; V was cut back by 0 bases and J by 4 bases. The CDR3 runs 17 residues. Germline V gene sequence: CDR1 SGHRS, CDR2 YFSETQ. Here the CDR3 reads CASSLDPSGRAADTQYF. CDR3 nucleotide sequence: TGCGCCAGCAGCTTGGACCCTAGCGGGAGGGCCGCAGATACGCAGTATTTT.

This chain connects TRBV19 to TRBJ2-2, with D possibly matching TRBD2 (6 bases). V was shortened by 3 bases and J by 2 bases, with 16 bases between the two germline ends. Per germline, CDR1 LNHDA and CDR2 SQIVND (reference sequence). This CDR3 has 17 amino acids. The CDR3: CASSIRLRRGNTGELFF. The CDR3 DNA sequence: TGTGCCAGTAGTATCAGACTACGGCGGGGAAACACCGGGGAGCTGTTTTTT. Filled out from reference TRBV19 and TRBJ2-2, the complete variable domain reads DGGITQSPKYLFRKEGQNVTLSCEQNLNHDAMYWYRQDPGQGLRLIYYSQIVNDFQKGDIAEGYSVSREKKESFPLTVTSAQKNPTAFYLCASSIRLRRGNTGELFFGEGSRLTVL.